This TCR beta chain was identified during a study of STAT5B mutations in CD4+ large granular lymphocyte leukemia. The study's findings and limits: TRBV06-family usage was enriched in top patient clones (8/27) versus controls (2/35). Without putative leukemic clones, patient CD4-sorted repertoires remained more clonal than healthy CD4+ repertoires.

The assay was run at survey level. Method: immunoSEQ multiplex PCR; TCRdb's copy keeps in-frame clones and lacks some. The sample contains some 40,000 clones, about 86% of which appear only once. The CDR3 runs 15 residues. V shed 5 bases, J shed 0 bases, and the junction held 4 bases outside the gene matches. Germline loops: CDR1 MNHEY, CDR2 SVGAGI. Notes on this clone: Its antigen is unknown.

Sequencing used CD4+ T cells from blood buffy coats. This sequence originates from a human donor in good health. This chain joins TRBV6-5 and TRBJ1-5, with 7 bases fitting TRBD1. The CDR3 sequence is CASSQGQYSNQPQHF. The CDR3 DNA follows: TGTGCCAGCAGTCAGGGACAGTATAGCAATCAGCCCCAGCATTTT.